This T cell receptor beta chain originates from a study of shared clonotypes between healthy human individuals. Study-wide results and limits: As a rule, naive subsets had a larger estimated richness than memory subsets.

Trimming removed 3 bases from V and 5 bases from J; junction bases left unmatched: 12. Germline V gives CDR1 SGHTA, CDR2 FQGNSA. The CDR3 is made up of 17 amino acids. In the study's own analysis: Filtering differed since immunoSEQ provided only junctions, with no quality scores. Method: immunoSEQ multiplex PCR; TCRdb's copy keeps in-frame clones and lacks some. V and J calls and clone size are given by that table; D and trimming were obtained from the DNA. Here the sample spans over a million clones, 70% to 80% being singletons. Recent vaccinations or acute infections were absent in the healthy HIV-negative adult donors. In regard to this clone: Its antigen is not known.

The V and J genes are TRBV7-2 and TRBJ2-2; 7 bases fit TRBD2. Sequenced sample: memory CD4+ T cells from PBMCs. Specified subset: CD45RA-negative fraction. This TCR came from a man aged 18-30 years in good health. Some clones in this sample may be carry-over from other donors' samples. This CDR3 reads CASSFSSSGSGTGELFF. The DNA of the CDR3 is TGTGCCAGCAGCTTTAGCTCTAGCGGCTCCGGGACCGGGGAGCTGTTTTTT.